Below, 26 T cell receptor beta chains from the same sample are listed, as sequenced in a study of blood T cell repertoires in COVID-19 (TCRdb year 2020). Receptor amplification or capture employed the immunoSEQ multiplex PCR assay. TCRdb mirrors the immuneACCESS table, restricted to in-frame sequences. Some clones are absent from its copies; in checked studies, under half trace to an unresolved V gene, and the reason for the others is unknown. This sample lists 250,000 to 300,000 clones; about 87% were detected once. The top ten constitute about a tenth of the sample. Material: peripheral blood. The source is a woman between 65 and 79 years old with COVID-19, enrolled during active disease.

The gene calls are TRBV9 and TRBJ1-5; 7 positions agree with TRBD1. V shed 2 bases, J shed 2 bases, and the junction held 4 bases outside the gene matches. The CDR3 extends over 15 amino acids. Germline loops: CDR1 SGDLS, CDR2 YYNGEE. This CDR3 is CASSVTGEGNQPQHF. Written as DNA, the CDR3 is TGTGCCAGCAGCGTTACAGGGGAAGGCAATCAGCCCCAGCATTTT.

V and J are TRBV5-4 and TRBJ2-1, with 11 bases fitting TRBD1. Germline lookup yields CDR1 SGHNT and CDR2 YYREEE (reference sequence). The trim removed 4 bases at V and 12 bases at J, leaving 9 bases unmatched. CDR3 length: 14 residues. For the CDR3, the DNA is TGTGCCAGCAGCCCCGGGACAGGGGGGTCACGGCAGTTCTTC. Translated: CASSPGTGGSRQFF. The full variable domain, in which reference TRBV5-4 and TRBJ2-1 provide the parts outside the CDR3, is ETGVTQSPTHLIKTRGQQVTLRCSSQSGHNTVSWYQQALGQGPQFIFQYYREEENGRGNFPPRFSGLQFPNYSSELNVNALELDDSALYLCASSPGTGGSRQFFGPGTRLTVL.

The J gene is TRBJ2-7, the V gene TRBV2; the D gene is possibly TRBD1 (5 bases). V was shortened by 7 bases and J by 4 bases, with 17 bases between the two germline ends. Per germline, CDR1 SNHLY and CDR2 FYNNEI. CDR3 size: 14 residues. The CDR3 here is CASKRTTQGYEQYF. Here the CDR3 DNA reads TGTGCCAGCAAACGAACCACCCAGGGTTACGAGCAGTACTTC. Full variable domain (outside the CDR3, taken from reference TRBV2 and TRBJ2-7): EPEVTQTPSHQVTQMGQEVILRCVPISNHLYFYWYRQILGQKVEFLVSFYNNEISEKSEIFDDQFSVERPDGSNFTLKIRSTKLEDSAMYFCASKRTTQGYEQYFGPGTRLTVT.

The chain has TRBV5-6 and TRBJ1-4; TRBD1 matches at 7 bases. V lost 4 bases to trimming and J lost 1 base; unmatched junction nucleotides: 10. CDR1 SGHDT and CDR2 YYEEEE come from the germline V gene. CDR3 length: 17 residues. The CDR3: CASSRTRQGLTNEKLFF. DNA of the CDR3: TGTGCCAGCAGCCGGACGCGACAGGGACTAACTAATGAAAAACTGTTTTTT.

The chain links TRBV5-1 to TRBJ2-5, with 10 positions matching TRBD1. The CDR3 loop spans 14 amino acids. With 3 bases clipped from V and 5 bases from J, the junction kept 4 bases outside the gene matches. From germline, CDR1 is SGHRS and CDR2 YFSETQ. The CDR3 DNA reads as TGCGCCAGCAGCTCGACAGGGGGCGGGGAGACCCAGTACTTC. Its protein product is CASSSTGGGETQYF.

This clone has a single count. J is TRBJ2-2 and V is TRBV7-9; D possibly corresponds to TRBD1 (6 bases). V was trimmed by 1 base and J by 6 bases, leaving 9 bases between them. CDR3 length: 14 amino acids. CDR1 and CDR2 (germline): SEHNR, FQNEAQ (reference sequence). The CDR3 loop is CASSLGQVSGELFF. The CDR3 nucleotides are TGTGCCAGCAGCTTAGGACAGGTCTCCGGGGAGCTGTTTTTT.

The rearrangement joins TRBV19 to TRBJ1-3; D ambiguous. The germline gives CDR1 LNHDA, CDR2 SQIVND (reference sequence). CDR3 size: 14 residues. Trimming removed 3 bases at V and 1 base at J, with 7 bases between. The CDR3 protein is CASSMSGSGNTIYF. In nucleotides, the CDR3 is TGTGCCAGTAGTATGTCGGGATCTGGAAACACCATATATTTT.

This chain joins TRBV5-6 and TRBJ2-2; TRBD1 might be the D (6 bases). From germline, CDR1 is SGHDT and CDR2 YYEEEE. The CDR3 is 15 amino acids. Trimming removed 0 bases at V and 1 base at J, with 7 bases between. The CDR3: CASSLGGQNTGELFF. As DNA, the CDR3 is TGTGCCAGCAGCTTGGGGGGACAGAACACCGGGGAGCTGTTTTTT.

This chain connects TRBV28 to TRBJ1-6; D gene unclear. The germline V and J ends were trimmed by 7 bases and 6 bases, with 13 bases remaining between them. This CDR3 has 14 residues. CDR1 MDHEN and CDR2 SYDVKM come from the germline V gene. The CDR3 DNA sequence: TGTGCCAGCATACAGTACGCTTCTAATTCACCCCTCCACTTT. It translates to CASIQYASNSPLHF.

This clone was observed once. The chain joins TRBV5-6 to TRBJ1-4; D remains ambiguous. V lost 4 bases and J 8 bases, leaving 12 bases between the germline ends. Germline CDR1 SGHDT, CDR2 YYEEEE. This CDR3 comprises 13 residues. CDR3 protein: CASSARRGEKLFF. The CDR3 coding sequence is TGTGCCAGCAGCGCCCGCCGCGGCGAAAAACTGTTTTTT.

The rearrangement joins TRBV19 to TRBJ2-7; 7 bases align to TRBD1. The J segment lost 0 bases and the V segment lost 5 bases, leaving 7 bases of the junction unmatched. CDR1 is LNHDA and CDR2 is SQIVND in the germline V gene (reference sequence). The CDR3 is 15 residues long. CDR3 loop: CASSPRQGSSYEQYF. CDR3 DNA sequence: TGTGCCAGTAGTCCGCGACAGGGCAGCTCCTACGAGCAGTACTTC. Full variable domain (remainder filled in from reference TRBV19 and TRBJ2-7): DGGITQSPKYLFRKEGQNVTLSCEQNLNHDAMYWYRQDPGQGLRLIYYSQIVNDFQKGDIAEGYSVSREKKESFPLTVTSAQKNPTAFYLCASSPRQGSSYEQYFGPGTRLTVT.

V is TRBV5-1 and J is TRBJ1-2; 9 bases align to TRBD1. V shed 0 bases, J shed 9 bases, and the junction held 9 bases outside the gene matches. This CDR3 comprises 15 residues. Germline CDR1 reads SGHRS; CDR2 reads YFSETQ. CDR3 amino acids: CASSLDSGTGQSYTF. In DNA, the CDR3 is TGCGCCAGCAGCTTGGACTCCGGGACAGGGCAGAGCTACACCTTC.

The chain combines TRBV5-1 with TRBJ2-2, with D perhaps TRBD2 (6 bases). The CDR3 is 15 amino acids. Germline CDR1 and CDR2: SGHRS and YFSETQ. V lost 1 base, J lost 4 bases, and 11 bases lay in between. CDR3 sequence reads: CASSLSAGTTGELFF. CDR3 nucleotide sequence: TGCGCCAGCAGCTTGAGTGCGGGGACCACCGGGGAGCTGTTTTTT.

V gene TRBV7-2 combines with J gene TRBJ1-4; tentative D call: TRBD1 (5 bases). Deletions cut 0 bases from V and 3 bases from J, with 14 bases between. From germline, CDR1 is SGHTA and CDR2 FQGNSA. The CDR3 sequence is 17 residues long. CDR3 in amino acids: CASSLAGRVYPNEKLFF. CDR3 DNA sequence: TGTGCCAGCAGCTTAGCGGGCAGGGTATACCCTAATGAAAAACTGTTTTTT.

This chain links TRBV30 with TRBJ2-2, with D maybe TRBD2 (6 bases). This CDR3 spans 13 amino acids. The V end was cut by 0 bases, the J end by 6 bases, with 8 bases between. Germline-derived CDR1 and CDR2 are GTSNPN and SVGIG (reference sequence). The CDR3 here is CAWSVGGAGELFF. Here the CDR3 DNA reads TGTGCCTGGAGTGTAGGCGGGGCCGGGGAGCTGTTTTTT.

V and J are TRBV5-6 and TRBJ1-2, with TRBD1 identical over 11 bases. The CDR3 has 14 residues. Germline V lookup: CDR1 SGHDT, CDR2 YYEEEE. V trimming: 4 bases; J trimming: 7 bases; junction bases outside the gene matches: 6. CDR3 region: CASSLGQGASGYTF. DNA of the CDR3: TGTGCCAGCAGCCTAGGACAGGGGGCATCTGGCTACACCTTC.

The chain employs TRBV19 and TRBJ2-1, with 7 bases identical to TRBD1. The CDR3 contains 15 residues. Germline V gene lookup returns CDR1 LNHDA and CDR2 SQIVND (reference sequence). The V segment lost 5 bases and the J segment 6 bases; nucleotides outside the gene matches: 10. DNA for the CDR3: TGTGCCAGTAGTCCCCACAGGGGTGGAGGCAATGAGCAGTTCTTC. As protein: CASSPHRGGGNEQFF.

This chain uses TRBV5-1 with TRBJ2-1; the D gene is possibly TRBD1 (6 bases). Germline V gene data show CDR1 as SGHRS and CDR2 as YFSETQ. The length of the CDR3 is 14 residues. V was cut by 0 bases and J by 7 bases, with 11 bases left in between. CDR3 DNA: TGCGCCAGCAGCTTGGGCGGCAGGGGAAATGAGCAGTTCTTC. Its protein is CASSLGGRGNEQFF.

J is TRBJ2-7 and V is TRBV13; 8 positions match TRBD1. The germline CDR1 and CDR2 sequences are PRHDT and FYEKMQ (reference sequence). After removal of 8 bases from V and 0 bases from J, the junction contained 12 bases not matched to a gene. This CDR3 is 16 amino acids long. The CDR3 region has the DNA TGTGCCAGCGGACACGTGAAGGGACAGGCCTCCTACGAGCAGTACTTC. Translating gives CASGHVKGQASYEQYF. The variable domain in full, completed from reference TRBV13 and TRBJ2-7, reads AAGVIQSPRHLIKEKRETATLKCYPIPRHDTVYWYQQGPGQDPQFLISFYEKMQSDKGSIPDRFSAQQFSDYHSELNMSSLELGDSALYFCASGHVKGQASYEQYFGPGTRLTVT.

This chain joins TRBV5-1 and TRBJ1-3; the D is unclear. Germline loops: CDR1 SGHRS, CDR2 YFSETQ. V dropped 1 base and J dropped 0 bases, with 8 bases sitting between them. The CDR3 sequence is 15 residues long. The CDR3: CASSLTAGSGNTIYF. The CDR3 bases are TGCGCCAGCAGCTTGACCGCAGGCTCTGGAAACACCATATATTTT.

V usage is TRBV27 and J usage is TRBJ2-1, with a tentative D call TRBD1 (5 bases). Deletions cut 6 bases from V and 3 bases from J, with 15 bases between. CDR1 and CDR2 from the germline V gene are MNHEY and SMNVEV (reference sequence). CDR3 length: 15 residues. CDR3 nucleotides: TGTGCCAGCAGCCCCAAGCAGGGATTCTACAATGAGCAGTTCTTC. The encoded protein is CASSPKQGFYNEQFF.

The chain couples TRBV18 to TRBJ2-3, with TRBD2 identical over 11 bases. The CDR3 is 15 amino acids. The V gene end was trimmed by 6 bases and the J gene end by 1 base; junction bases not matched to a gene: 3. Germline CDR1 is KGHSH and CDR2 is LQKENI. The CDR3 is CASSLLAGGTDTQYF. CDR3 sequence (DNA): TGTGCCAGCTCCCTACTAGCGGGAGGCACAGATACGCAGTATTTT.

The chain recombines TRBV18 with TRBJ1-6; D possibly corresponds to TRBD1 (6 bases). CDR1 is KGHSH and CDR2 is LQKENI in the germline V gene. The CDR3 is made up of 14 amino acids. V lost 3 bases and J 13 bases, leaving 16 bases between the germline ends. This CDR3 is CASSPDSLVTPLHF. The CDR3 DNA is TGTGCCAGCTCACCGGACAGTTTAGTAACGCCCCTCCACTTT.

The CDR3 region has the DNA TGCGCCAGCAGCTTGTTGATGGGACAGGGGAAAGAGACCCAGTACTTC. Translation gives CASSLLMGQGKETQYF. The rearrangement joins TRBV5-1 to TRBJ2-5; 10 bases line up with TRBD1. The V gene end was trimmed by 1 base and the J gene end by 3 bases; junction bases not matched to a gene: 6. Per germline, CDR1 SGHRS and CDR2 YFSETQ. This CDR3 contains 16 residues.

CDR3 sequence: CASSAGYEQYF. Here the CDR3 DNA reads TGTGCCAGCAGTGCAGGCTACGAGCAGTACTTC. The V and J genes are TRBV6-4 and TRBJ2-7; no clear D. The V end was cut by 4 bases, the J end by 3 bases, with 4 bases between. This CDR3 is 11 amino acids long. Looked up from germline, CDR1 is MRHNA and CDR2 is SNTAGT.

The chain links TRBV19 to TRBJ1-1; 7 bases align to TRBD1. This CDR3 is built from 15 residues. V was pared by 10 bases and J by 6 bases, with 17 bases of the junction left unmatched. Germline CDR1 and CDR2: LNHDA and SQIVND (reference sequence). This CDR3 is CAIKNPGQSLSEAFF. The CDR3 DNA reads TGTGCCATCAAAAACCCGGGACAGAGCTTATCTGAAGCTTTCTTT.